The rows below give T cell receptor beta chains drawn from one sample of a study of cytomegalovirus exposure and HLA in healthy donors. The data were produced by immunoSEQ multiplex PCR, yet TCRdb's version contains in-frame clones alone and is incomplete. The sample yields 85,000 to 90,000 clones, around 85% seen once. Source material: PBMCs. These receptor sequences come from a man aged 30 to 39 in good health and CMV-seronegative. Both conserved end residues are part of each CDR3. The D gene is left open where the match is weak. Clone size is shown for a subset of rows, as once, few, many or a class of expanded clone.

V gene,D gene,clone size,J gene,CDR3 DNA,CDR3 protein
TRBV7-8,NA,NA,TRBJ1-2,TGTGCCAGCAGCCCAAGAGGGCAGCCCACTAACTATGGCTACACCTTC,CASSPRGQPTNYGYTF
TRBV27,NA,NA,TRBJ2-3,TGTGCCAGCAGTTTATCGCTTCGGGAATCACTCACAGATACGCAGTATTTT,CASSLSLRESLTDTQYF
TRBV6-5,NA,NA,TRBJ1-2,TGTGCCAGCTTACAATTTGGGGGGAACTATGGCTACACCTTC,CASLQFGGNYGYTF
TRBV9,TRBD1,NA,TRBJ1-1,TGTGCCAGCACCCAGTTTGGGACAGGGGACACTGAAGCTTTCTTT,CASTQFGTGDTEAFF
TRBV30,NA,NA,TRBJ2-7,TGTGCCTGGAGCCGGGACACCAACGAGCAGTACTTC,CAWSRDTNEQYF
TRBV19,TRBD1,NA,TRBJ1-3,TGTGCCAGTACTGTGGGACAGGGTGGAAACACCATATATTTT,CASTVGQGGNTIYF
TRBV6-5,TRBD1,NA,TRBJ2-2,TGTGCCAGCAGTCGACGGGACAGGGTGGCAGGGGAGCTGTTTTTT,CASSRRDRVAGELFF
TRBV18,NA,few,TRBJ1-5,TGTGCCAGCTCCCACTCCCCACCGGGGGGTAGCAATCAGCCCCAGCATTTT,CASSHSPPGGSNQPQHF
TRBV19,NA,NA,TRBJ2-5,TGTGCCAGTAGTATCGGAGGGCCAGAGACCCAGTACTTC,CASSIGGPETQYF
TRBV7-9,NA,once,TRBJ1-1,TGTGCCAGCAGCCTTAGAGGGAGGGTACGCGTGAACACTGAAGCTTTCTTT,CASSLRGRVRVNTEAFF
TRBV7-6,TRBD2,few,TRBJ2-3,TGTGCCAGCAGCTTAGGGACTAGTCGCACAGATACGCAGTATTTT,CASSLGTSRTDTQYF
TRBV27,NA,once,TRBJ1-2,TGTGCCAGCAGTAGGACGGGGGGCTGGGGCTATGGCTACACCTTC,CASSRTGGWGYGYTF
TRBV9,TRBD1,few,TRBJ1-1,TGTGCCAGCAGCGCAGAGGACAGGGAAAACACTGAAGCTTTCTTT,CASSAEDRENTEAFF
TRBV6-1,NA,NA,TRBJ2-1,TGTGCCAGCAACCCCCAGCCAGGGTTCAATGAGCAGTTCTTC,CASNPQPGFNEQFF
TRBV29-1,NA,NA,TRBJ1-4,TGCAGCGCAGGGAACTTTGCAACTAATGAAAAACTGTTTTTT,CSAGNFATNEKLFF
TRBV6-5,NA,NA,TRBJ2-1,TGTGCCAGCAGTTCCTTGAACCTAGAGGGTGAGCAGTTCTTC,CASSSLNLEGEQFF
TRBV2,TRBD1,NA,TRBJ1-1,TGTGCCAGCAGTGAAGCGGCAGGGGGAATGGCTGAAGCTTTCTTT,CASSEAAGGMAEAFF
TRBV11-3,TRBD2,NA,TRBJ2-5,TGTGCCAGCAGCTTAACCCCCACTAGCGGGGCGGGTGAGACCCAGTACTTC,CASSLTPTSGAGETQYF
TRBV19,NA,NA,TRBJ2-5,TGTGCCAGTAGTATCGGAGGACCCCAGTACTTC,CASSIGGPQYF
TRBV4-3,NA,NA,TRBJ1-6,TGCGCCAGCAGCCAAGATCGGGTTTCACCCCTCCACTTT,CASSQDRVSPLHF
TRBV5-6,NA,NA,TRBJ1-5,TGTGCCAGCAGCTTGGCCGGGGGGAGTCAGCCCCAGCATTTT,CASSLAGGSQPQHF
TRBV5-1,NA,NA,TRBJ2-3,TGCGCCAGCAGCTTGCCTTCAGTCGGCACAGATACGCAGTATTTT,CASSLPSVGTDTQYF
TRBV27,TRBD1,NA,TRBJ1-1,TGTGCCAGCAGTTCCGGGACAGGGTGGATTGGTACTGAAGCTTTCTTT,CASSSGTGWIGTEAFF
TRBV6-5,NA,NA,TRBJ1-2,TGTGCCAGCAGTGGGAGAGGGTCCCGTGGCTACACCTTC,CASSGRGSRGYTF
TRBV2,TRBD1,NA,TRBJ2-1,TGTGCCAGCAGTGCTGACAGGGTTGGTGAGCAGTTCTTC,CASSADRVGEQFF
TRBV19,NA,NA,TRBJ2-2,TGTGCCAGTAGCCCAATGGAGGGGTTGGACACCGGGGAGCTGTTTTTT,CASSPMEGLDTGELFF